The rows below give T cell receptor beta chains drawn from one sample of a study of blood T cell repertoires in COVID-19. Sequencing was performed with immunoSEQ multiplex PCR; in TCRdb, only in-frame clones are kept and a portion is missing. Of 250,000 or so clones in the sample, 80% to 90% are singletons; the top ten hold around 4%. The sample comprised peripheral blood. These receptors were collected from a man between 50 and 59 years old with acute or convalescent COVID-19. The CDR3 runs from the conserved cysteine through the conserved F or W. A D gene is named only where the DNA matches it firmly. Expanded clones are given a class, and other clones once, few, many or no size at all.

V gene,J gene,clone size,D gene,CDR3 DNA,CDR3 protein
TRBV5-5,TRBJ2-3,NA,NA,TGTGCCAGCAGCTTGCGGGTAGTGGAAGATACGCAGTATTTT,CASSLRVVEDTQYF
TRBV10-3,TRBJ1-6,few,NA,TGTGCCATCAGTGATGGAGCAGGGGCAAATTCACCCCTCCACTTT,CAISDGAGANSPLHF
TRBV27,TRBJ2-1,NA,NA,TGTGCCAGCAGTTTTCCCGGTTTGGAGAATGAGCAGTTCTTC,CASSFPGLENEQFF
TRBV29-1,TRBJ1-1,NA,NA,TGCAGCGTCGGAGACAGGAGGATAATGAACACTGAAGCTTTCTTT,CSVGDRRIMNTEAFF
TRBV28,TRBJ2-3,NA,NA,TGTGCCAGCACCCTAGGTGGCGGCCGGACGCAGTATTTT,CASTLGGGRTQYF
TRBV10-2,TRBJ2-1,NA,TRBD2,TGCGCCAGCAGTGGGAGCGGGAGTGGCAATGAGCAGTTCTTC,CASSGSGSGNEQFF
TRBV7-3,TRBJ2-3,few,TRBD2,TGTGCCAGCAGCTTAGCGGGAGGGAGCACAGATACGCAGTATTTT,CASSLAGGSTDTQYF
TRBV5-1,TRBJ1-2,few,TRBD1,TGCGCCAGCAGCTTCGACAGGGACTATGGCTACACCTTC,CASSFDRDYGYTF
TRBV6-5,TRBJ1-5,NA,NA,TGTGCCAGCAGTTACTCGGTACAGGGCAATCAGCCCCAGCATTTT,CASSYSVQGNQPQHF
TRBV5-5,TRBJ2-7,NA,TRBD1,TGTGCCAGCAGCGACAGGGGGCAAGGGATCGAGCAGTACTTC,CASSDRGQGIEQYF
TRBV7-3,TRBJ2-7,NA,TRBD2,TGTGCCAGCAGCTTAAATGGGCTAGCGGGAGCAGGAGAGCAGTACTTC,CASSLNGLAGAGEQYF
TRBV11-2,TRBJ2-7,once,NA,TGTGCCAGCAGCCCCCCGGGTAGGGTAGGGGACGAGCAGTACTTC,CASSPPGRVGDEQYF
TRBV19,TRBJ2-2,NA,NA,TGTGCCAGTAGTAGACAGGGAGGCGGGGAGCTGTTTTTT,CASSRQGGGELFF
TRBV10-2,TRBJ1-1,NA,TRBD1,TGCGCCAGCAAACTGGACAGGGGCACTGAAGCTTTCTTT,CASKLDRGTEAFF
TRBV9,TRBJ1-1,NA,NA,TGTGCCAGCAGCGTAGGAGAACTTAACACTGAAGCTTTCTTT,CASSVGELNTEAFF
TRBV29-1,TRBJ1-6,NA,TRBD1,TGCAGCGTTGCCCAGGGGGCCAATAATTCACCCCTCCACTTT,CSVAQGANNSPLHF
TRBV12-5,TRBJ1-2,NA,TRBD1,TGTGCTAGTGGTTTCAGGGGGCCCTCACTGGATGGCTACACCTTC,CASGFRGPSLDGYTF
TRBV29-1,TRBJ1-1,NA,NA,TGCAGCGTTTGGGCCTTTGGTGAAGCTTTCTTT,CSVWAFGEAFF
TRBV4-1,TRBJ2-7,NA,TRBD1,TGCGCCAGCAGCTCCCGGGACAGGGGCTACGAGCAGTACTTC,CASSSRDRGYEQYF
TRBV30,TRBJ1-2,NA,TRBD1,TGTGCCTGGTTAACCGGGACAGATGGTACGGGCTACACCTTC,CAWLTGTDGTGYTF
TRBV5-1,TRBJ2-3,NA,TRBD1,TGCGCCAGCAGCTCGGACAGGGAAACAGATACGCAGTATTTT,CASSSDRETDTQYF
TRBV5-1,TRBJ2-1,NA,TRBD1,TGCGCCAGCAGCTTCTCCGGACAGGGGGGCGAGCAGTTCTTC,CASSFSGQGGEQFF